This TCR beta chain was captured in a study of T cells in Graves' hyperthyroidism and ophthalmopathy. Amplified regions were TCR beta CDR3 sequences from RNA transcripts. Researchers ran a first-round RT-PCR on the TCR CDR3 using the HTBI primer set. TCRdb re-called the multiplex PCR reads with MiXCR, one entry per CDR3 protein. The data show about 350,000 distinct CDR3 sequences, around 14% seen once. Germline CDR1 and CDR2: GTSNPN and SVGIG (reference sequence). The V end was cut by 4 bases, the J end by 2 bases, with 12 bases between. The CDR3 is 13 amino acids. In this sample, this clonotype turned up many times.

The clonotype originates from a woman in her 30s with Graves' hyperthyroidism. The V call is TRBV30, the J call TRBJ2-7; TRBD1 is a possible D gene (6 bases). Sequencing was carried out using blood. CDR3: CAWKTGLTYEQYF. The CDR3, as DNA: TGTGCCTGGAAAACAGGGTTAACCTACGAGCAGTACTTC. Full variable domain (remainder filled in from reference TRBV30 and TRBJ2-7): SQTIHQWPATLVQPVGSPLSLECTVEGTSNPNLYWYRQAAGRGLQLLFYSVGIGQISSEVPQNLSASRPQDRQFILSSKKLLLSDSGFYLCAWKTGLTYEQYFGPGTRLTVT.